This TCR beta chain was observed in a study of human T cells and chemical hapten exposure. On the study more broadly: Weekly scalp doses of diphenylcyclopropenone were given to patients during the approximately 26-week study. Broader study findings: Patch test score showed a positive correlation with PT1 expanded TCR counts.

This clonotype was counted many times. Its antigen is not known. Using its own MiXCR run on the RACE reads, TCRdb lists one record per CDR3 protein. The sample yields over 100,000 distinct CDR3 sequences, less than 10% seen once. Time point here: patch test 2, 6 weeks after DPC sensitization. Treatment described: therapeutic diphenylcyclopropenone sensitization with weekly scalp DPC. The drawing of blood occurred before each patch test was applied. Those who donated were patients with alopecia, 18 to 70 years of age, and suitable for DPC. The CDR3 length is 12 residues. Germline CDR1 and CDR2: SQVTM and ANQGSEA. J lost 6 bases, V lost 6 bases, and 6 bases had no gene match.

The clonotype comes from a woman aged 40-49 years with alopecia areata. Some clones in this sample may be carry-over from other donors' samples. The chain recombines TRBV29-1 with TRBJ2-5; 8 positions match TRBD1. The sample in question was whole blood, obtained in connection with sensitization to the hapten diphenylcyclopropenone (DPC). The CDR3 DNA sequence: TGCAGCGTCGGACAGGGTAGGAAGACCCAGTACTTC. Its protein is CSVGQGRKTQYF.